This is a list of T cell receptor beta chains from one sample in a study of cytomegalovirus exposure and HLA in healthy donors. The method was immunoSEQ multiplex PCR; TCRdb's version includes in-frame clones alone and lacks a portion of them. Altogether under 150,000 clones are present, around 90% being singletons, with the ten largest covering approximately 2%. Input material: PBMCs. The receptors were gathered from a woman younger than 30 in good health and CMV-seronegative. Each CDR3 is given with its conserved first and last residue. D genes are given only for firm matches. The size entry is marked missing in some rows and otherwise reads once, few, many or a size class.

D: NA
size: NA
J: TRBJ1-4
V: TRBV9
DNA: TGTGCCAGCAGCGCGGGGGGCAGAACTAATGAAAAACTGTTTTTT
CDR3: CASSAGGRTNEKLFF

D: TRBD2
size: NA
J: TRBJ2-7
V: TRBV4-2
DNA: TGTGCCAGCAGCCAAACCGGGACTAGCGACTACGAGCAGTACTTC
CDR3: CASSQTGTSDYEQYF

D: TRBD2
size: NA
J: TRBJ2-1
V: TRBV27
DNA: TGTGCCAGCAGTTTGGCGGGAGGACTAGCGGGGGAGCAGTTCTTC
CDR3: CASSLAGGLAGEQFF

D: TRBD1
size: NA
J: TRBJ1-5
V: TRBV30
DNA: TGTGCCTGGAGGGACAGGGGGAATCAGCCCCAGCATTTT
CDR3: CAWRDRGNQPQHF

D: TRBD1
size: NA
J: TRBJ2-7
V: TRBV2
DNA: TGTGCCAGCAGTAGGGACAGGGGGTACGAGCAGTACTTC
CDR3: CASSRDRGYEQYF

D: NA
size: NA
J: TRBJ2-5
V: TRBV7-7
DNA: TGTGCTAGCAGCCCCACTCCTGGGGCGAGTGACCAGTACTTC
CDR3: CASSPTPGASDQYF

D: NA
size: NA
J: TRBJ2-5
V: TRBV28
DNA: TGTGCCAGCAGCGACCAGGGGAGGGAGGAGACCCAGTACTTC
CDR3: CASSDQGREETQYF

D: TRBD2
size: NA
J: TRBJ2-7
V: TRBV28
DNA: TGTGCCAGCAGTCCAGTAGCGAGCGGGAGCGGCGAGCAGTACTTC
CDR3: CASSPVASGSGEQYF

D: TRBD2
size: NA
J: TRBJ2-5
V: TRBV5-1
DNA: TGCGCCAGCAGCTTGGATGGTAGCGGGGGAATGCTAGAGACCCAGTACTTC
CDR3: CASSLDGSGGMLETQYF

D: TRBD1
size: NA
J: TRBJ2-1
V: TRBV29-1
DNA: TGCAGCGCCAGGACAGGGTTCAATGAGCAGTTCTTC
CDR3: CSARTGFNEQFF

D: TRBD1
size: few
J: TRBJ1-5
V: TRBV5-1
DNA: TGCGCCAGCAGCCAGACAGGGAATCAGCCCCAGCATTTT
CDR3: CASSQTGNQPQHF

D: TRBD2
size: NA
J: TRBJ2-7
V: TRBV13
DNA: TGTGCCAGCAGCTTCCAGCGGGGGCACTACGAGCAGTACTTC
CDR3: CASSFQRGHYEQYF

D: NA
size: NA
J: TRBJ1-2
V: TRBV10-3
DNA: TGTGCCATCAGTGGATCATGGGGAGATAACTATGGCTACACCTTC
CDR3: CAISGSWGDNYGYTF

D: NA
size: NA
J: TRBJ1-5
V: TRBV30
DNA: TGTGCCTGGAGTGTAACAGGAACTTCCCAGCATTTT
CDR3: CAWSVTGTSQHF

D: NA
size: NA
J: TRBJ1-5
V: TRBV7-9
DNA: TGTGCCAGCAGCTTAGGTCAAGGCAGGGGCAAAAATAGCAATCAGCCCCAGCATTTT
CDR3: CASSLGQGRGKNSNQPQHF

D: NA
size: NA
J: TRBJ2-7
V: TRBV6-1
DNA: TGTGCCAGCAGTGAAAGATGGGTGGGGCCCTACGAGCAGTACTTC
CDR3: CASSERWVGPYEQYF

D: NA
size: NA
J: TRBJ1-1
V: TRBV7-5
DNA: TGTGCCAGAAGCCAGGCGCTGAGAAATGAAGCTTTCTTT
CDR3: CARSQALRNEAFF

D: TRBD2
size: NA
J: TRBJ2-5
V: TRBV5-4
DNA: TGTGCCAGCAGCTTGGCTACGGGGGGGGAAGAGACCCAGTACTTC
CDR3: CASSLATGGEETQYF

D: TRBD2
size: NA
J: TRBJ2-1
V: TRBV19
DNA: TGTGCCAGTAGCCGACGTGGGGCTAGCGGGGGGCAGATCTCCTACAATGAGCAGTTCTTC
CDR3: CASSRRGASGGQISYNEQFF

D: TRBD1
size: once
J: TRBJ1-2
V: TRBV13
DNA: TGTGCCAGCAGTCTACAGGGGGCCTATGGCTACACCTTC
CDR3: CASSLQGAYGYTF

D: TRBD2
size: NA
J: TRBJ2-1
V: TRBV11-2
DNA: TGTGCCAGCAGCTTGGCTAGCGGGGATTACAATGAGCAGTTCTTC
CDR3: CASSLASGDYNEQFF

D: TRBD1
size: NA
J: TRBJ2-3
V: TRBV9
DNA: TGTGCCAGCACCCCCACCGGGACAGGGCGAATAGATACGCAGTATTTT
CDR3: CASTPTGTGRIDTQYF

D: TRBD1
size: NA
J: TRBJ1-1
V: TRBV19
DNA: TGTGCCACCCAAAGCCGGGACAGCCTCACTGAAGCTTTCTTT
CDR3: CATQSRDSLTEAFF

D: TRBD1
size: NA
J: TRBJ2-7
V: TRBV2
DNA: TGTGCCAGCAGTCGACAGGGAACCTACGAGCAGTACTTC
CDR3: CASSRQGTYEQYF

D: NA
size: NA
J: TRBJ2-7
V: TRBV19
DNA: TGTGCCAGTAGTGACTTCTCACACGAGCAGTACTTC
CDR3: CASSDFSHEQYF

D: NA
size: NA
J: TRBJ2-7
V: TRBV7-9
DNA: TGTGCCAGCAGCTTAGGAGGACAGAGCTACGAGCAGTACTTC
CDR3: CASSLGGQSYEQYF

D: NA
size: NA
J: TRBJ2-1
V: TRBV6-4
DNA: TGTGCCACCCAGGGACTTAACAATGAGCAGTTCTTC
CDR3: CATQGLNNEQFF

D: NA
size: NA
J: TRBJ1-2
V: TRBV7-9
DNA: TGTGCCAGCAGCTTAGCGAGCGGGACGGCCACTCCCTATGGCTACACCTTC
CDR3: CASSLASGTATPYGYTF

D: TRBD2
size: NA
J: TRBJ2-5
V: TRBV7-2
DNA: TGTGCCAGCAGCTTAAGTCTAGCGGGGGTCGAGACCCAGTACTTC
CDR3: CASSLSLAGVETQYF

D: NA
size: NA
J: TRBJ1-1
V: TRBV11-3
DNA: TGTGCCAGCAGCTTAACAGGGATGAACACTGAAGCTTTCTTT
CDR3: CASSLTGMNTEAFF

D: NA
size: NA
J: TRBJ2-1
V: TRBV27
DNA: TGTGCCAGCAGTATCAGTAACTCCTACAATGAGCAGTTCTTC
CDR3: CASSISNSYNEQFF

D: NA
size: NA
J: TRBJ1-4
V: TRBV28
DNA: TGTGCCAGCAGTTGGACTGGTGTCAGGGGTAATGAAAAACTGTTTTTT
CDR3: CASSWTGVRGNEKLFF

D: NA
size: NA
J: TRBJ1-1
V: TRBV28
DNA: TGTGCCAGCTTAAAGGACAGAATGAACACTGAAGCTTTCTTT
CDR3: CASLKDRMNTEAFF

D: TRBD2
size: NA
J: TRBJ2-7
V: TRBV6-5
DNA: TGTGCCAGCAGCCGGACTAGCCCCTCCGAGCAGTACTTC
CDR3: CASSRTSPSEQYF

D: NA
size: NA
J: TRBJ2-7
V: TRBV2
DNA: TGTGCCAGCAGTCTAGACGAGCAGTACTTC
CDR3: CASSLDEQYF

D: NA
size: NA
J: TRBJ2-7
V: TRBV4-1
DNA: TGCGCCAGCAGCCAGGCCGCGGGGTACGAGCAGTACTTC
CDR3: CASSQAAGYEQYF

D: NA
size: NA
J: TRBJ1-6
V: TRBV19
DNA: TGTGCCAGCCAGGGTCGTAATTCACCCCTCCACTTT
CDR3: CASQGRNSPLHF

D: NA
size: NA
J: TRBJ2-7
V: TRBV5-4
DNA: TGTGCCAGCAGCCTCGGCCTCGGGGACTACGAGCAGTACTTC
CDR3: CASSLGLGDYEQYF

D: TRBD1
size: NA
J: TRBJ2-1
V: TRBV30
DNA: TGTGCCTGGAGTGTACAGGGGCTAGCCTACAATGAGCAGTTCTTC
CDR3: CAWSVQGLAYNEQFF

D: TRBD1
size: once
J: TRBJ1-1
V: TRBV29-1
DNA: TGCAGCGTAGGGTTTGACAGGGCGGAAGCTTTCTTT
CDR3: CSVGFDRAEAFF

D: TRBD1
size: NA
J: TRBJ1-4
V: TRBV28
DNA: TGTGCCAGCAGTTCCCTCGGACAGGGTAATGAAAAACTGTTTTTT
CDR3: CASSSLGQGNEKLFF

D: NA
size: NA
J: TRBJ2-1
V: TRBV6-5
DNA: TGTGCCAGCAGGACCGGGGACATCCAGTTCTTC
CDR3: CASRTGDIQFF

D: NA
size: NA
J: TRBJ1-2
V: TRBV2
DNA: TGTGCCAGCACCCGAAGGGGGATAAGCGGGGTTTCCTATGGCTACACCTTC
CDR3: CASTRRGISGVSYGYTF

D: NA
size: NA
J: TRBJ1-1
V: TRBV11-2
DNA: TGTGCCAGCAGCTTAGGTGTCAGGGGGAACACTGAAGCTTTCTTT
CDR3: CASSLGVRGNTEAFF

D: TRBD1
size: NA
J: TRBJ1-2
V: TRBV5-6
DNA: TGTGCCAGCAGCTCGAAGGACAGGGGAGTGCGTGGCTACACCTTC
CDR3: CASSSKDRGVRGYTF

D: TRBD2
size: NA
J: TRBJ2-1
V: TRBV2
DNA: TGTGCCAGCAGTGAAGGGGGACTAGCGGGAACGGATGAGCAGTTCTTC
CDR3: CASSEGGLAGTDEQFF

D: TRBD2
size: NA
J: TRBJ2-1
V: TRBV7-8
DNA: TGTGCCAGCAGCTTTGCGGGGGGCCGCAATGAGCAGTTCTTC
CDR3: CASSFAGGRNEQFF

D: TRBD1
size: NA
J: TRBJ1-6
V: TRBV19
DNA: TGTGCCAGTAGTCGGGACAGCTATAATTCACCCCTCCACTTT
CDR3: CASSRDSYNSPLHF

D: NA
size: NA
J: TRBJ2-3
V: TRBV9
DNA: TGTGCCAGCAGCGTAGATAGCGCCAGCACAGATACGCAGTATTTT
CDR3: CASSVDSASTDTQYF

D: NA
size: once
J: TRBJ1-2
V: TRBV28
DNA: TGTGCCAGCAGTTCCGGGGGATTGGGAAATGGCTACACCTTC
CDR3: CASSSGGLGNGYTF

D: NA
size: NA
J: TRBJ2-6
V: TRBV5-1
DNA: TGCGCCAGCAGCTTGGAGCGGGCTGGGGCCAACGTCCTGACTTTC
CDR3: CASSLERAGANVLTF

D: NA
size: NA
J: TRBJ2-3
V: TRBV2
DNA: TGTGCCACCCAGACTAGTGCTAGCACAGATACGCAGTATTTT
CDR3: CATQTSASTDTQYF

D: TRBD1
size: NA
J: TRBJ2-7
V: TRBV5-1
DNA: TGCGCCAGCAGCCCGGACAGGCCCAGCTCCTACGAGCAGTACTTC
CDR3: CASSPDRPSSYEQYF

D: NA
size: NA
J: TRBJ1-1
V: TRBV28
DNA: TGTGCCAGCAGTTTATGGCAGGGTAGTTGGGGCACTGAAGCTTTCTTT
CDR3: CASSLWQGSWGTEAFF

D: NA
size: NA
J: TRBJ1-2
V: TRBV28
DNA: TGTGCCAGCCTCTCTCTTTCGGGCTACACCTTC
CDR3: CASLSLSGYTF